These 9 T cell receptor beta chains originate from one sample sequenced in a study of blood T cell repertoires in COVID-19. Data came from immunoSEQ multiplex PCR; TCRdb stores just in-frame clones and leaves some out. This sample has about 150,000 clones, with roughly four fifths found just once. The material sequenced was peripheral blood. The receptors here all came from a human donor with acute or convalescent COVID-19. The donor label of this sample is uncertain.

The V gene is TRBV29-1, the J gene TRBJ2-5, with D perhaps TRBD1 (5 bases). The CDR3 contains 10 residues. Looked up from germline, CDR1 is SQVTM and CDR2 is ANQGSEA. The CDR3 region has the DNA TGCAGTACCTCAGGGGAGACCCAGTACTTC. This codes for CSTSGETQYF.

This chain joins TRBV11-3 and TRBJ1-1, with D maybe TRBD1 (5 bases). Looked up from germline, CDR1 is SGHNT and CDR2 is YENEEA. Trimming took off 5 bases at V and 5 bases at J, with 9 bases between the two ends. This CDR3 has 12 residues. The CDR3 protein is CASSHRGTEAFF. The CDR3 region has the DNA TGTGCCAGCAGCCACCGGGGGACTGAAGCTTTCTTT.

This clone was seen more than once but under ten times. The CDR3 nucleotides are TGTGCCAGCAGCTTAATTTCGGGGGGAAGTAGTCATGGCTACACCTTC. This translates into CASSLISGGSSHGYTF. The chain has TRBV7-2 and TRBJ1-2; D is possibly TRBD1 (5 bases). This CDR3 contains 16 residues. V lost 2 bases and J 6 bases, leaving 19 bases between the germline ends. CDR1 and CDR2 from the germline V gene are SGHTA and FQGNSA.

This chain links TRBV7-2 with TRBJ1-3; tentatively, D is TRBD1 (5 bases). Germline CDR1 SGHTA, CDR2 FQGNSA. This CDR3 is 15 amino acids long. V was shortened by 3 bases and J by 0 bases, with 9 bases between the two germline ends. The CDR3 region is CASSFQGLSGNTIYF. In DNA form, the CDR3 reads TGTGCCAGCAGCTTCCAGGGCCTCTCTGGAAACACCATATATTTT.

This clone was recorded once. The V gene is TRBV30, the J gene TRBJ2-2; D perhaps matches TRBD1 (6 bases). Germline CDR1 and CDR2: GTSNPN and SVGIG (reference sequence). The CDR3 contains 14 residues. V shed 5 bases and J shed 5 bases, with 15 bases lying between them. The CDR3 region has the DNA TGTGCCTGGCAGTCCTCCACAGGGACCGGGGAGCTGTTTTTT. This encodes CAWQSSTGTGELFF.

The chain uses TRBV11-1 and TRBJ1-2; TRBD1 aligns across 9 bases. The germline gives CDR1 SGHAT, CDR2 FQDESV (reference sequence). V gave up 4 bases and J gave up 4 bases; unmatched junction bases: 10. There are 16 residues in the CDR3. CDR3 protein: CASSYNPGTGSYGYTF. The CDR3 coding sequence is TGTGCCAGCAGCTATAATCCCGGGACAGGGAGCTATGGCTACACCTTC.

The table lists this clone with a few counts. The chain couples TRBV15 to TRBJ1-6; D is ambiguous. Trimming took 0 bases from V and 10 from J, leaving 13 bases between them. Germline V gene sequence: CDR1 LNHNV, CDR2 YYDKDF (reference sequence). This CDR3 is built from 15 residues. In DNA, the CDR3 is TGTGCCACCAGCAGAGAAGGTAGCCCCGTCTCACCCCTCCACTTT. It yields the protein CATSREGSPVSPLHF.

The chain has TRBV6-6 and TRBJ1-5; no clear D. The CDR3 loop spans 15 amino acids. V was clipped by 7 bases and J by 5 bases, with 18 bases between them. Germline CDR1 MNHNY, CDR2 SVGAGI (reference sequence). CDR3 region: CASKRSSREDQPQHF. The CDR3 nucleotides are TGTGCCAGCAAGAGGAGCTCCCGGGAAGATCAGCCCCAGCATTTT.

The rearrangement uses TRBV2 and TRBJ2-2; no clear D. Germline V gene sequence: CDR1 SNHLY, CDR2 FYNNEI. The CDR3 is 12 residues long. V lost 3 bases, J lost 5 bases, and 4 bases lay in between. CDR3 protein: CASSDQTGELFF. The CDR3 bases are TGTGCCAGCAGTGACCAGACCGGGGAGCTGTTTTTT.